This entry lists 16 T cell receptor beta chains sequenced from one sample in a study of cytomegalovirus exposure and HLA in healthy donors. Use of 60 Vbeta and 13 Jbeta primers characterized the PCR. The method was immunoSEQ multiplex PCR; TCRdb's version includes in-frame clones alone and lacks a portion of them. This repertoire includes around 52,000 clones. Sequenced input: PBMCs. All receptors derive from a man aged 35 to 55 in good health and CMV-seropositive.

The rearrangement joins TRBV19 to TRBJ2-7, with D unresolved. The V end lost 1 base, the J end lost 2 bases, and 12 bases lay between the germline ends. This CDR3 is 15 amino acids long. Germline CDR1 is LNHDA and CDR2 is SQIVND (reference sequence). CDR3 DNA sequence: TGTGCCAGTAGTATAGGGGCAGGCTCCCCCTACGAGCAGTACTTC. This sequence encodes CASSIGAGSPYEQYF. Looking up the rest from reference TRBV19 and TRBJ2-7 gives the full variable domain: DGGITQSPKYLFRKEGQNVTLSCEQNLNHDAMYWYRQDPGQGLRLIYYSQIVNDFQKGDIAEGYSVSREKKESFPLTVTSAQKNPTAFYLCASSIGAGSPYEQYFGPGTRLTVT.

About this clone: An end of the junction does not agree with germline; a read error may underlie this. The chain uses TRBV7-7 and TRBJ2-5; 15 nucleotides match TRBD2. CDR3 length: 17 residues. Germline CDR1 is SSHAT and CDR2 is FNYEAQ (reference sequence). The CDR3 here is CASSLGGLAGGGETQYF. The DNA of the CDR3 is TGTGCTAGCAGCTTAGGGGGACTAGCGGGGGGCGGAGAGACCCAGTACTTC.

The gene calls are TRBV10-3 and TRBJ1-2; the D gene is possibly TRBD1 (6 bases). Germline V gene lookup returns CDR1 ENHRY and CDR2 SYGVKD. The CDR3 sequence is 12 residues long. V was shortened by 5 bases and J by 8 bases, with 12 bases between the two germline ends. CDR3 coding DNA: TGTGCCATCAGTCCCCGTGGGGGCGGCTACACCTTC. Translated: CAISPRGGGYTF.

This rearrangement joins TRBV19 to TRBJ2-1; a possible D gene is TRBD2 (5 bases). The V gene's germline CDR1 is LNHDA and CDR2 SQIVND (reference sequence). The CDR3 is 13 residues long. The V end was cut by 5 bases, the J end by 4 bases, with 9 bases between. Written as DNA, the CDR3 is TGTGCCAGTAGTTCCGGACTGTACAATGAGCAGTTCTTC. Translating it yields CASSSGLYNEQFF.

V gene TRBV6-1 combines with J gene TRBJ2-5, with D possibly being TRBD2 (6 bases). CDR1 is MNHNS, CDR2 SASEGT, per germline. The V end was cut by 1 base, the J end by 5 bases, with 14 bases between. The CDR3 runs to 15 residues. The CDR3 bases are TGTGCCAGCAGTGAAGGCCCTAGCGAGGGGGAGACCCAGTACTTC. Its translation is CASSEGPSEGETQYF.

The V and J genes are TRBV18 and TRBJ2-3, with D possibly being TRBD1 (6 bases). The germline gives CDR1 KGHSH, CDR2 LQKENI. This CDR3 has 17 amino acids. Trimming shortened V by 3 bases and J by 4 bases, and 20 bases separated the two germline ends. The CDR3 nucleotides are TGTGCCAGCTCACCGGGCCCTGGGCAGGGGCCGGCAGATACGCAGTATTTT. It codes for CASSPGPGQGPADTQYF. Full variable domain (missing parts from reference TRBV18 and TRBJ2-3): NAGVMQNPRHLVRRRGQEARLRCSPMKGHSHVYWYRQLPEEGLKFMVYLQKENIIDESGMPKERFSAEFPKEGPSILRIQQVVRGDSAAYFCASSPGPGQGPADTQYFGPGTRLTVL.

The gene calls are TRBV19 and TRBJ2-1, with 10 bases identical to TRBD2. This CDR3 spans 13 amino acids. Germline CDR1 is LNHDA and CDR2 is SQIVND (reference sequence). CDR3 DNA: TGTGACAGCGCGGGACTAGCGAACAATGAGCAGTTCTTC. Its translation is CDSAGLANNEQFF.

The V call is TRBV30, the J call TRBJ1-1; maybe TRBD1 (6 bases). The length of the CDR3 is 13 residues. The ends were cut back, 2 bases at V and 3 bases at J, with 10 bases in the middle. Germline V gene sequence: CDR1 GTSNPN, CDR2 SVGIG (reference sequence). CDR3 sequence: CAWSSNRDTEAFF. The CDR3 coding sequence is TGTGCCTGGAGTTCGAACAGGGACACTGAAGCTTTCTTT.

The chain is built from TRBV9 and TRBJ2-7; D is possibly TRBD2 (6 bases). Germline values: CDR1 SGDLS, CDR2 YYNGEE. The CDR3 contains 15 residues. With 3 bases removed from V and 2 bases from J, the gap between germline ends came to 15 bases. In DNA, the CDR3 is TGTGCCAGCAGCGCCGGGGCGGGGATAGCCTACGAGCAGTACTTC. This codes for CASSAGAGIAYEQYF.

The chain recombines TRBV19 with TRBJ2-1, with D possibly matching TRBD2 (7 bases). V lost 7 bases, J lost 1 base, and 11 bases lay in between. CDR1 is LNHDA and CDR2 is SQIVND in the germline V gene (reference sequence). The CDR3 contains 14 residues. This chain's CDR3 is CASNRGASYNEQFF. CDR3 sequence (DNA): TGTGCCAGTAATCGGGGGGCGTCCTACAATGAGCAGTTCTTC.

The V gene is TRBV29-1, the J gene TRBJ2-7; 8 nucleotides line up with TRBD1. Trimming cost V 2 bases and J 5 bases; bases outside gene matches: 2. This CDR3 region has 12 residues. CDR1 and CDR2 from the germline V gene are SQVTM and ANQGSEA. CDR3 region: CSVEKTGDEQYF. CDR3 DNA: TGCAGCGTTGAAAAGACAGGGGACGAGCAGTACTTC.

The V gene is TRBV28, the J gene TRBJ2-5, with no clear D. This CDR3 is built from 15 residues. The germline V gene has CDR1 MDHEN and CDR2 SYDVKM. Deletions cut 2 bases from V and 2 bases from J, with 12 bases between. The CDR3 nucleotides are TGTGCCAGCAGTTTAGTAAGCGCGCTTCAAGAGACCCAGTACTTC. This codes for CASSLVSALQETQYF.

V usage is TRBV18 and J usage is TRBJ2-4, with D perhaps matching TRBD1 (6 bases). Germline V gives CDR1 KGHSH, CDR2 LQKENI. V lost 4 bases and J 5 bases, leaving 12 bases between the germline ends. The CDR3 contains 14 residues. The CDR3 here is CASSHPDRENIQYF. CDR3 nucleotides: TGTGCCAGCTCACATCCGGACAGAGAAAACATTCAGTACTTC.

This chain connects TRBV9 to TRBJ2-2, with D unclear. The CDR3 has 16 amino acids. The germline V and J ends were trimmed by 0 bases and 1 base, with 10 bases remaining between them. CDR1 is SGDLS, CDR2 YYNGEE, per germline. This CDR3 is CASSVEIQENTGELFF. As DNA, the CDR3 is TGTGCCAGCAGCGTAGAAATCCAGGAGAACACCGGGGAGCTGTTTTTT.

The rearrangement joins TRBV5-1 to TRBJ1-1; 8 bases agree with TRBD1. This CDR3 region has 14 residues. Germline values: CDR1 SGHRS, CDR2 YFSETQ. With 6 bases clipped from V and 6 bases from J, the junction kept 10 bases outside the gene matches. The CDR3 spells CASKSTGGGPEAFF. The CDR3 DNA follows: TGCGCCAGCAAAAGTACAGGGGGGGGACCTGAAGCTTTCTTT.

CDR3: CASSPWRVREGNQPQHF. The CDR3 nucleotides are TGTGCCAGCAGCCCCTGGAGGGTCAGAGAGGGCAATCAGCCCCAGCATTTT. The chain links TRBV5-8 to TRBJ1-5, with D uncertain. CDR1 and CDR2 from the germline V gene are SGHTS and YDEGEE. This CDR3 region has 17 residues. The V gene lost 4 bases and the J gene lost 2 bases, with 19 bases spanning the gap. Full variable domain (rest looked up from reference TRBV5-8 and TRBJ1-5): EAGVTQSPTHLIKTRGQQATLRCSPISGHTSVYWYQQALGLGLQFLLWYDEGEERNRGNFPPRFSGRQFPNYSSELNVNALELEDSALYLCASSPWRVREGNQPQHFGDGTRLSIL.